Shown below are 9 T cell receptor beta chains from a single sample sequenced in a study of a mutant IDH1 vaccine in newly diagnosed glioma. The protocol was immunoSEQ multiplex PCR, while the TCRdb copy is restricted to in-frame clones and leaves out a portion. Altogether about 96,000 clones are present, about four fifths being singletons, with the ten largest covering around 7.5%. Time point noted: baseline, week 1 (first vaccination visit). Treatment indicated: pre-vaccination baseline after standard-of-care therapy. Sequencing was performed on PBMCs, taken from a glioma patient treated with radiotherapy, temozolomide or both. Receptors were obtained from a man between 35 and 55 years old with glioma.

The V call is TRBV10-3, the J call TRBJ1-6; the match to TRBD1 covers 9 bases. The V segment lost 10 bases and the J segment 10 bases; nucleotides outside the gene matches: 8. The CDR3 is made up of 13 amino acids. Per germline, CDR1 ENHRY and CDR2 SYGVKD. CDR3 residues: CASSGQGESPLHF. The CDR3 DNA reads TGTGCCAGCTCGGGACAGGGAGAGTCACCCCTCCACTTT.

The chain links TRBV19 to TRBJ2-7, with D perhaps TRBD1 (6 bases). This CDR3 region has 15 residues. The V gene lost 4 bases and the J gene lost 0 bases, with 13 bases spanning the gap. CDR1 is LNHDA, CDR2 SQIVND, per germline (reference sequence). CDR3 in DNA: TGTGCCAGTAGTAATCAGGGGTCTAGCTCCTACGAGCAGTACTTC. Its translation is CASSNQGSSSYEQYF. The complete variable domain, with remaining parts taken from reference TRBV19 and TRBJ2-7, reads DGGITQSPKYLFRKEGQNVTLSCEQNLNHDAMYWYRQDPGQGLRLIYYSQIVNDFQKGDIAEGYSVSREKKESFPLTVTSAQKNPTAFYLCASSNQGSSSYEQYFGPGTRLTVT.

The rearrangement joins TRBV19 to TRBJ2-3; D remains ambiguous. This CDR3 has 17 amino acids. Germline V lookup: CDR1 LNHDA, CDR2 SQIVND (reference sequence). Deletions cut 6 bases from V and 1 base from J, with 20 bases between. CDR3 sequence (DNA): TGTGCCAGTAGCCCCATTACCCCCCTCCGCGGCACAGATACGCAGTATTTT. Its translation: CASSPITPLRGTDTQYF.

The rearrangement joins TRBV7-2 to TRBJ2-7; TRBD1 matches at 8 bases. The CDR3 covers 15 residues. Germline-derived CDR1 and CDR2 are SGHTA and FQGNSA. V dropped 5 bases and J dropped 1; count of bases not matched to a gene: 7. CDR3: CASSIRTGNSYEQYF. The CDR3 nucleotides are TGTGCCAGCAGCATCCGGACAGGGAATTCCTACGAGCAGTACTTC.

The chain employs TRBV7-2 and TRBJ2-7; D remains ambiguous. V lost 1 base, J lost 3 bases, and 10 bases lay in between. This CDR3 comprises 14 residues. The germline CDR1 and CDR2 sequences are SGHTA and FQGNSA. CDR3 DNA sequence: TGTGCCAGCAGCTTAGACTTACAGAACTACGAGCAGTACTTC. It codes for CASSLDLQNYEQYF.

J is TRBJ2-3 and V is TRBV5-6; D might be TRBD1 (5 bases). This CDR3 comprises 16 residues. Per the germline V gene, CDR1 is SGHDT and CDR2 is YYEEEE. V lost 4 bases to trimming and J lost 0 bases, with 15 bases between them. The CDR3 protein is CASSQTAVGSTDTQYF. The CDR3, as DNA: TGTGCCAGCAGCCAGACAGCTGTCGGAAGCACAGATACGCAGTATTTT.

There are a few counts of this clone. V and J are TRBV19 and TRBJ2-7; D is possibly TRBD2 (6 bases). V was clipped by 6 bases and J by 6 bases, with 24 bases between them. The CDR3 loop spans 16 amino acids. Germline loops: CDR1 LNHDA, CDR2 SQIVND (reference sequence). CDR3 in amino acids: CASSLISGTASSEQYF. CDR3 sequence (DNA): TGTGCCAGTAGCCTAATATCCGGGACTGCGTCCAGCGAGCAGTACTTC. The full variable domain, in which reference TRBV19 and TRBJ2-7 provide the parts outside the CDR3, is DGGITQSPKYLFRKEGQNVTLSCEQNLNHDAMYWYRQDPGQGLRLIYYSQIVNDFQKGDIAEGYSVSREKKESFPLTVTSAQKNPTAFYLCASSLISGTASSEQYFGPGTRLTVT.

The gene calls are TRBV10-3 and TRBJ1-1; D uncertain. V lost 11 bases to trimming and J lost 1 base, with 14 bases between them. The length of the CDR3 is 13 residues. From germline, CDR1 is ENHRY and CDR2 SYGVKD. CDR3 in amino acids: CAAKGEGNTEAFF. CDR3 bases: TGTGCCGCCAAGGGAGAGGGGAACACTGAAGCTTTCTTT.

The chain is built from TRBV2 and TRBJ2-5; a weak D match, TRBD1 (6 bases). Germline V CDR1 and CDR2: SNHLY, FYNNEI. V gave up 8 bases and J gave up 0 bases, with 13 bases separating them. The CDR3 has 14 residues. The CDR3 DNA reads TGTGCCAGCCGCCGATGGGACAACCAAGAGACCCAGTACTTC. Amino acid sequence: CASRRWDNQETQYF.